A selection of T cell receptor beta chains follows, all from one sample in a study of blood T cell repertoires in COVID-19. Sequenced by immunoSEQ multiplex PCR; TCRdb stores in-frame clones only, minus some. This table has 350,000 or so clones, about 86% appearing once. Sequenced: peripheral blood. The receptors were sampled from a man under 40 with active or convalescent COVID-19. CDR3s include the opening cysteine and the closing phenylalanine or tryptophan. The D gene is left open where the match is weak. Where a row states a size, it is once, few, many or the class of an expanded clone; other rows omit it.

TRBJ2-1,TRBV27,17,TRBD2,.,CASSLLTGGGTYNEQFF,TGTGCCAGCAGTTTATTGACTGGCGGGGGGACCTACAATGAGCAGTTCTTC
TRBJ1-2,TRBV5-1,16,TRBD1,.,CASSTSPGTGVYGYTF,TGCGCCAGCAGCACCTCGCCCGGGACAGGGGTTTATGGCTACACCTTC
TRBJ1-1,TRBV6-5,13,.,.,CASSPRSPTEAFF,TGTGCCAGCAGTCCTCGCAGTCCCACTGAAGCTTTCTTT
TRBJ1-2,TRBV7-3,17,TRBD1,.,CASSLSPRGQGDYGYTF,TGTGCCAGCAGCTTAAGCCCACGGGGACAGGGGGACTATGGCTACACCTTC
TRBJ2-1,TRBV3-1/TRBV3-2,21,TRBD2,.,CASSHKYGLAAITVNYNEQFF,TGTGCCAGCAGCCATAAATACGGACTAGCGGCGATTACCGTCAACTACAATGAGCAGTTCTTC
TRBJ1-3,TRBV7-2,12,.,.,CASSSYWNTIYF,TGTGCCAGCAGCTCCTATTGGAACACCATATATTTT
TRBJ2-5,TRBV15,15,.,once,CATSRDRSPQETQYF,TGTGCCACCAGCAGAGATCGGAGCCCGCAAGAGACCCAGTACTTC
TRBJ1-4,TRBV7-8,15,.,.,CASSLATGDNEKLFF,TGTGCCAGCAGCTTAGCAACCGGGGATAATGAAAAACTGTTTTTT
TRBJ2-5,TRBV19,16,TRBD2,.,CASSKGLAGSGETQYF,TGTGCCAGTAGTAAAGGACTAGCGGGATCAGGGGAGACCCAGTACTTC
TRBJ1-4,TRBV6-5,14,.,.,CASSYTGKVEKLFF,TGTGCCAGCAGTTATACAGGCAAGGTGGAAAAACTGTTTTTT
TRBJ1-2,TRBV28,14,.,.,CASSLNGRPYGYTF,TGTGCCAGCAGTTTGAACGGGAGACCGTATGGCTACACCTTC
TRBJ1-2,TRBV29-1,12,.,once,CSVESGSYGYTF,TGCAGCGTTGAATCGGGGTCCTATGGCTACACCTTC
TRBJ1-1,TRBV12-5,17,.,.,CASGVTGQRVMNTEAFF,TGTGCTAGTGGTGTAACCGGACAGCGAGTTATGAACACTGAAGCTTTCTTT
TRBJ2-7,TRBV28,14,.,.,CASSLARVNREQYF,TGTGCCAGCAGTTTGGCCAGGGTTAACCGCGAGCAGTACTTC
TRBJ1-2,TRBV9,13,TRBD1,.,CASSVEGAGGYTF,TGTGCCAGCAGCGTAGAGGGGGCGGGCGGCTACACCTTC